Below, 2 T cell receptor beta chains from the same sample are listed, as sequenced in a study of liver allograft versus peripheral blood T cells. Study at large: A comparison was made between T cell receptor repertoires in transplanted livers and those in recipients' peripheral blood.

Via MiXCR, TCRdb re-called the reads, giving one row per CDR3 protein. The sample consists of several thousand distinct CDR3 sequences, roughly 17% of them appearing once. The receptors shown here come from a human patient who had a liver transplant. The graft donor may account for some of the T cells.

In regard to this clonotype: Being one base from a much bigger clone, this may be a read error. The chain employs TRBV29-1 and TRBJ1-1, with TRBD1 as a possible D gene (5 bases). The CDR3 totals 15 residues. Deletions cut 4 bases from V and 0 bases from J, with 15 bases between. Germline V gives CDR1 SQVTM, CDR2 ANQGSEA. The chain's CDR3 is CSVGFGATLNTEAFF. CDR3 DNA: TGCAGCGTTGGTTTCGGGGCGACTTTGAACACTGAAGCTTTCTTT.

This clonotype was counted a single time. A much bigger clone sits one base away, suggesting this may be a read error. This chain uses TRBV6-1 with TRBJ2-1; maybe TRBD2 (6 bases). Germline V gene data show CDR1 as MNHNS and CDR2 as SASEGT. CDR3 length equals 16 residues. The CDR3: CVSSYLGGGGSDEQFF. Here the CDR3 DNA reads TGTGTCAGCAGTTACTTGGGCGGCGGAGGGTCGGACGAGCAGTTCTTC.